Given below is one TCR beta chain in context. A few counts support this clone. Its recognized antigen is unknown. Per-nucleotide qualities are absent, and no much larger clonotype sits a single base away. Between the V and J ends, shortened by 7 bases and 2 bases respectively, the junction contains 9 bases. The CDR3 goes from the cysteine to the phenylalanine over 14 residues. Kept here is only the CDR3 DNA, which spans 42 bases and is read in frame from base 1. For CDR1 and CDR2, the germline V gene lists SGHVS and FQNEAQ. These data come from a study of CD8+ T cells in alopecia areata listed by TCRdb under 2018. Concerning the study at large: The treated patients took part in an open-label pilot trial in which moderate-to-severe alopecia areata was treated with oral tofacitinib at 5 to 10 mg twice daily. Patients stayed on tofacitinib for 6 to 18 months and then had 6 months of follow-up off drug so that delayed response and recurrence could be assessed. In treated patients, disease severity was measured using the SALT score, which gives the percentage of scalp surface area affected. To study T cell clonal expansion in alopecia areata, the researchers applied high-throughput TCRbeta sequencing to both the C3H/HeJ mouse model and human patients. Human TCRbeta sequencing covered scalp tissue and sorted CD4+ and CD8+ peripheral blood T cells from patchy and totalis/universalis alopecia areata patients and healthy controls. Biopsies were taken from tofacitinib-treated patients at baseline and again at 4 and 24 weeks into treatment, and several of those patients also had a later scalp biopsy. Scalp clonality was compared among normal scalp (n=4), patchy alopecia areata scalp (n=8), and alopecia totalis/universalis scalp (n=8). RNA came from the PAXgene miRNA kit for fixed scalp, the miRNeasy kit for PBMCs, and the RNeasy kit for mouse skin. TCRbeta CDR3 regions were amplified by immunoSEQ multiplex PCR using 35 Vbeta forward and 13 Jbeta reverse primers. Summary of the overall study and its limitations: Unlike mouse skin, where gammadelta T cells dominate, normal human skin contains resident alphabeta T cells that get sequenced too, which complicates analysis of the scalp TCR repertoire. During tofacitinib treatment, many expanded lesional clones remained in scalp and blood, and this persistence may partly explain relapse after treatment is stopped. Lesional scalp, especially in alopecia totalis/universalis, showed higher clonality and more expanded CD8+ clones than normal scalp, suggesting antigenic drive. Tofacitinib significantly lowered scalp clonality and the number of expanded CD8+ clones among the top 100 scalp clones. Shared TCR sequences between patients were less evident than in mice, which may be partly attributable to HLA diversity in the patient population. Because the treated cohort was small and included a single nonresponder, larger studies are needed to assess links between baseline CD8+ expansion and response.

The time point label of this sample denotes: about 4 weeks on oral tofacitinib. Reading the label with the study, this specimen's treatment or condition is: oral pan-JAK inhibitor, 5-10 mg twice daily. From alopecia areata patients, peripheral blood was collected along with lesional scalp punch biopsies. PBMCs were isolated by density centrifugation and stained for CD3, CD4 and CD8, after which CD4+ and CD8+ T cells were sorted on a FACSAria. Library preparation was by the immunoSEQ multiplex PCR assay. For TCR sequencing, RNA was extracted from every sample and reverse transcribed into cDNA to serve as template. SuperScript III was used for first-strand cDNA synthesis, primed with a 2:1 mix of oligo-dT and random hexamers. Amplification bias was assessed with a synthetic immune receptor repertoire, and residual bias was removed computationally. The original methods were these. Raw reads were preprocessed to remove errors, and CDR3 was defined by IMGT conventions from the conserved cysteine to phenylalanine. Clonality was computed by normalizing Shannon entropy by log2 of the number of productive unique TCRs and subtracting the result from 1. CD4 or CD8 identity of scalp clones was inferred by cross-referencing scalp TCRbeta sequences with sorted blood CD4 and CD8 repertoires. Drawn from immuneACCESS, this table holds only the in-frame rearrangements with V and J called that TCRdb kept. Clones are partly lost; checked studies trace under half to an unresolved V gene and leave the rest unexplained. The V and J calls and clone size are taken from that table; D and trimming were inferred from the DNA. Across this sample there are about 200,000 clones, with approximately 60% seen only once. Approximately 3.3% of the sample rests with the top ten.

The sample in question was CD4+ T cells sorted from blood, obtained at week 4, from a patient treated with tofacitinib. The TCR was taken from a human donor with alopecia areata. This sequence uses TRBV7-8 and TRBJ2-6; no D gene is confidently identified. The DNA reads TGTGCCAGCATCACGGGTGCTGGGGCCAACGTCCTGACTTTC. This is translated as CASITGAGANVLTF.